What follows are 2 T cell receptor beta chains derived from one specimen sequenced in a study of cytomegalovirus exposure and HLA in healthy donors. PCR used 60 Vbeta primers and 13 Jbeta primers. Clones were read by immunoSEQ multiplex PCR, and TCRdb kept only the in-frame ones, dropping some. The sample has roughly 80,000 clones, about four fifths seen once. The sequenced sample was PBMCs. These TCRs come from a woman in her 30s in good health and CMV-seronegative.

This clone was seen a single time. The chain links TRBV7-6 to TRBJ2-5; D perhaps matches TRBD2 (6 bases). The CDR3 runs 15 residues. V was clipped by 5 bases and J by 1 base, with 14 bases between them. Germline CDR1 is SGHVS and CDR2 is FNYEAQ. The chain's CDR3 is CASSPGGGIQETQYF. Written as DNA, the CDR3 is TGTGCCAGCAGCCCGGGCGGCGGGATCCAAGAGACCCAGTACTTC.

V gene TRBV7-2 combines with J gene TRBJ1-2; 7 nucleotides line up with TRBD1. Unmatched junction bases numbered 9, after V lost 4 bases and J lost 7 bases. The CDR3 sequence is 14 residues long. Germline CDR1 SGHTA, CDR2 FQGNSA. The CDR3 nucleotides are TGTGCCAGCAGCTCCGGAGACAGGGCTATTGGCTACACCTTC. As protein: CASSSGDRAIGYTF.